The 12 T cell receptor beta chains given below trace back to one sample, sequenced in a study of T cell responses to AZD1222 COVID-19 vaccine. Clones were sequenced by immunoSEQ multiplex PCR, and TCRdb holds only the in-frame ones, with some missing. This table holds about 100,000 clones, almost 85% found once. The material was peripheral blood, obtained on day 0 of AZD1222 vaccination. These receptors originate from an adult in good health.

V and J are TRBV9 and TRBJ1-1, with unresolved D. Deletions cut 4 bases from V and 7 bases from J, with 17 bases between. Germline CDR1 SGDLS, CDR2 YYNGEE. CDR3 length: 14 amino acids. CDR3: CASSPRERTGEAFF. In nucleotides, the CDR3 is TGTGCCAGCAGCCCCCGCGAACGAACCGGTGAAGCTTTCTTT. Drawing the rest from reference TRBV9 and TRBJ1-1, the complete variable domain is DSGVTQTPKHLITATGQRVTLRCSPRSGDLSVYWYQQSLDQGLQFLIQYYNGEERAKGNILERFSAQQFPDLHSELNLSSLELGDSALYFCASSPRERTGEAFFGQGTRLTVV.

The chain uses TRBV7-2 and TRBJ2-1; 11 nucleotides line up with TRBD2. Germline V gene data show CDR1 as SGHTA and CDR2 as FQGNSA. The CDR3 has 17 amino acids. The trim removed 5 bases at V and 2 bases at J, leaving 8 bases unmatched. CDR3 amino acids: CASSPMTSGTTYNEQFF. The DNA for the CDR3 is TGTGCCAGCAGCCCGATGACTAGCGGGACCACCTACAATGAGCAGTTCTTC.

This rearrangement joins TRBV7-9 to TRBJ2-6; D is perhaps TRBD1 (6 bases). Germline CDR1 and CDR2: SEHNR and FQNEAQ (reference sequence). V lost 1 base and J 4 bases, leaving 17 bases between the germline ends. CDR3 length equals 18 residues. The CDR3 DNA is TGTGCCAGCAGCTTAGGCGACAGGTCAAATTTAGGGGCCAACGTCCTGACTTTC. Protein: CASSLGDRSNLGANVLTF.

The chain joins TRBV27 to TRBJ1-6, with D uncertain. The CDR3 totals 14 residues. With 1 base removed from V and 5 bases from J, the gap between germline ends came to 6 bases. Germline V gene lookup returns CDR1 MNHEY and CDR2 SMNVEV (reference sequence). The CDR3 bases are TGTGCCAGCAGTTTATGGGGTAATAATTCACCCCTCCACTTT. Its protein is CASSLWGNNSPLHF.

This chain links TRBV6-4 with TRBJ1-1; D not certain. Trimming took off 0 bases at V and 4 bases at J, with 15 bases between the two ends. The CDR3 runs to 16 residues. In germline, CDR1 is MRHNA, CDR2 SNTAGT. CDR3 DNA: TGTGCCAGCAGTGACTCCCCAGCCCGGGGATTCACTGAAGCTTTCTTT. Translated, it gives CASSDSPARGFTEAFF.

The gene calls are TRBV28 and TRBJ2-2; D unresolved. Germline V gives CDR1 MDHEN, CDR2 SYDVKM. Trimming removed 8 bases from V and 4 bases from J, with 11 bases in between. This CDR3 comprises 13 residues. The CDR3 sequence: CASESYATGELFF. The CDR3 coding sequence is TGTGCCAGCGAGAGCTACGCCACCGGGGAGCTGTTTTTT.

V is TRBV28 and J is TRBJ2-7; weak D call: TRBD2 (7 bases). Trimming pared 3 bases from V and 6 bases from J, leaving 18 bases between. CDR1 and CDR2 from the germline V gene are MDHEN and SYDVKM. CDR3 length: 15 amino acids. The CDR3: CASSLGASGGGEQYF. The CDR3 DNA follows: TGTGCCAGCAGTTTGGGGGCTAGCGGTGGGGGCGAGCAGTACTTC.

This clone was detected only once. The chain employs TRBV28 and TRBJ1-2; TRBD1 is a possible D gene (5 bases). The germline CDR1 and CDR2 sequences are MDHEN and SYDVKM. The V end lost 6 bases, the J end lost 5 bases, and 19 bases lay between the germline ends. The CDR3 has 15 amino acids. The CDR3 nucleotides read TGTGCCAGCAGAGAGAACACACAGGAGTGGTATGGCTACACCTTC. Translation: CASRENTQEWYGYTF.

V gene TRBV28 combines with J gene TRBJ1-2; D gene ambiguous. CDR1 and CDR2 from the germline V gene are MDHEN and SYDVKM. The CDR3 has 14 amino acids. V gave up 4 bases and J gave up 7 bases, with 16 bases separating them. CDR3 region: CASSSLGRVGGYTF. The DNA for the CDR3 is TGTGCCAGCAGTTCCCTTGGACGGGTAGGTGGCTACACCTTC.

The chain combines TRBV7-2 with TRBJ1-6; 9 bases are shared with TRBD1. Per germline, CDR1 SGHTA and CDR2 FQGNSA. The V gene end was trimmed by 5 bases and the J gene end by 7 bases; junction bases not matched to a gene: 3. The CDR3 contains 14 residues. CDR3 loop: CASSPGQGNSPLHF. The DNA of the CDR3 is TGTGCCAGCAGCCCAGGACAGGGGAATTCACCCCTCCACTTT.

This clone was found once. The V gene is TRBV11-3, the J gene TRBJ1-1; TRBD1 is a possible D gene (5 bases). V lost 5 bases, J lost 4 bases, and 20 bases lay in between. The CDR3 contains 16 residues. CDR1 and CDR2 from the germline V gene are SGHNT and YENEEA. The CDR3 region is CASSPLGRDQATEAFF. CDR3 sequence (DNA): TGTGCCAGCAGCCCTCTGGGCAGGGATCAGGCCACTGAAGCTTTCTTT.

The CDR3 sequence is CASSLGHPSTDTQYF. The CDR3 DNA reads as TGTGCCAGCAGCTTAGGACACCCTAGCACAGATACGCAGTATTTT. The chain employs TRBV2 and TRBJ2-3; tentative D call: TRBD1 (5 bases). V was cut by 6 bases and J by 0 bases, with 13 bases left in between. Germline V gene sequence: CDR1 SNHLY, CDR2 FYNNEI. The CDR3 runs 15 residues. Together with reference TRBV2 and TRBJ2-3, the CDR3 gives the full variable domain: EPEVTQTPSHQVTQMGQEVILRCVPISNHLYFYWYRQILGQKVEFLVSFYNNEISEKSEIFDDQFSVERPDGSNFTLKIRSTKLEDSAMYFCASSLGHPSTDTQYFGPGTRLTVL.